The 12 T cell receptor beta chains reported below all come from one sample, sequenced in a study of T cell repertoires in cytomegalovirus infection. From the reads, TCRdb called clonotypes with MiXCR, one entry per CDR3 protein. The sample consists of approximately 1,000,000 distinct CDR3 sequences, roughly a third of them appearing once. No antigen has been identified for these receptors. Sequences were derived from cultured CD8+ T cells from PBMCs, sampled from culture after CMV antigen stimulation. These receptors all stem from a human donor in good health (CMV status not recorded). Some clones in this sample may be carry-over from other donors' samples.

This clonotype was counted between two and nine times. This chain links TRBV4-1 with TRBJ1-1; TRBD1 matches at 7 bases. Germline V CDR1 and CDR2: MGHRA, YSYEKL. The V gene end was trimmed by 6 bases and the J gene end by 4 bases; junction bases not matched to a gene: 8. The CDR3 runs 14 residues. CDR3 residues: CASREVAGGTEAFF. The CDR3 DNA follows: TGCGCCAGCAGAGAGGTGGCAGGGGGCACTGAAGCTTTCTTT.

This clonotype has just a few counts. The rearrangement links TRBV2 to TRBJ2-7, with 10 bases that match TRBD1. J was trimmed by 4 bases and V by 7 bases; bases with no gene match: 1. The CDR3 totals 12 residues. The germline V gene encodes CDR1 SNHLY and CDR2 FYNNEI. The CDR3 spells CASMGQGYEQYF. In DNA form, the CDR3 reads TGTGCCAGCATGGGACAGGGGTACGAGCAGTACTTC.

Of note for this clonotype: The junction departs from the called germline gene at one end, perhaps through a read error. The rearrangement links TRBV6-8 to TRBJ1-1, with D unresolved. The germline gives CDR1 MNHGY, CDR2 SAAAGT. CDR3 length: 13 amino acids. The CDR3: CVSSDGMNTEAFF. The CDR3, as DNA: TGTGTCAGCTCGGACGGTATGAACACTGAAGCTTTCTTT.

This clonotype occurred a few times. The chain joins TRBV6-1 to TRBJ2-7; 7 nucleotides agree with TRBD1. The V gene's germline CDR1 is MNHNS and CDR2 SASEGT. The V and J ends lost 5 bases and 4 bases, in that order; junction bases with no gene match: 14. The CDR3 contains 16 residues. CDR3 DNA: TGTGCCAGCAGTCCCCTTAAGGGGGCTAGGCCTTACGAGCAGTACGTC. Translated: CASSPLKGARPYEQYV.

The chain has TRBV7-9 and TRBJ2-5; the match to TRBD2 covers 10 bases. J lost 2 bases, V lost 3 bases, and 9 bases had no gene match. Germline V lookup: CDR1 SEHNR, CDR2 FQNEAQ (reference sequence). The CDR3 is 17 amino acids. CDR3 DNA sequence: TGTGCCAGCAGCTTTGACAAAGCGGGGGGGAGTCAAGAGACCCAGTACTTC. Protein: CASSFDKAGGSQETQYF.

This chain joins TRBV4-1 and TRBJ2-2; D gene unclear. Germline V gene sequence: CDR1 MGHRA, CDR2 YSYEKL. The CDR3 runs 14 residues. Trimming took off 3 bases at V and 3 bases at J, with 8 bases between the two ends. The CDR3: CASSHRFYTGELFF. The CDR3, as DNA: TGCGCCAGCAGCCATCGCTTTTACACCGGGGAGCTGTTTTTT.

This clonotype was counted at least ten times. The chain links TRBV7-2 to TRBJ2-1; possible D gene TRBD2, 6 bases. The CDR3 runs 15 residues. Germline V lookup: CDR1 SGHTA, CDR2 FQGNSA. V shed 1 base and J shed 4 bases, with 11 bases lying between them. The DNA for the CDR3 is TGTGCCAGCAGCTTAGGTCGCGGGGAATACAATGAGCAGTTCTTC. As protein: CASSLGRGEYNEQFF.

In this sample, this clonotype turned up a few times. This rearrangement joins TRBV2 to TRBJ2-5; no definite D call. The germline CDR1 and CDR2 sequences are SNHLY and FYNNEI. The CDR3 covers 13 residues. Trimming took off 7 bases at V and 0 bases at J, with 9 bases between the two ends. This CDR3 reads CASKLQYQETQYF. The CDR3 coding sequence is TGTGCCAGCAAGCTTCAATACCAAGAGACCCAGTACTTC.

The genes are TRBV6-2 or TRBV6-3 and TRBJ2-1; the D is unclear. The CDR3 sequence is 19 residues long. V shed 0 bases and J shed 0 bases, with 18 bases lying between them. Per the germline V gene, CDR1 is MNHEY and CDR2 is SVGEGT. The CDR3 DNA reads as TGTGCCAGCAGTTACTCGAAAGTGCCGAGCGAGAGCTCCTACAATGAGCAGTTCTTC. It is translated as CASSYSKVPSESSYNEQFF.

A remark on this clonotype: This sequence may be a read error, since a much larger clone differs from it by one base. CDR3 nucleotides: TGTGCCAGCAGCTTATGTAGGGGAGGTACCGGGGAGCTGTTTTTT. This translates into CASSLCRGGTGELFF. V is TRBV11-2 and J is TRBJ2-2; D possibly corresponds to TRBD2 (6 bases). The V gene's germline CDR1 is SGHAT and CDR2 FQNNGV. The CDR3 is 15 amino acids. V was shortened by 2 bases and J by 5 bases, with 12 bases between the two germline ends.

The chain joins TRBV23-1 to TRBJ2-1; 7 bases map to TRBD2. TRBV23-1 has ORF status, its function being uncertain. This CDR3 comprises 12 residues. Trimming cost V 9 bases and J 3 bases; bases outside gene matches: 2. The CDR3 DNA sequence: TGCGCCAGTTGGGGGGGCTACAATGAGCAGTTCTTC. Amino acids: CASWGGYNEQFF.

This clonotype occurred many times. The chain couples TRBV12-5 to TRBJ1-1; TRBD1 aligns across 7 bases. The CDR3 consists of 18 residues. Germline V gene sequence: CDR1 LGHNT, CDR2 FRNRAP. The V segment lost 8 bases and the J segment 0 bases; nucleotides outside the gene matches: 18. The CDR3 region is CASHFWGTGQTLNTEAFF. The CDR3 DNA reads TGTGCTAGTCACTTTTGGGGTACGGGACAGACCTTGAACACTGAAGCTTTCTTT.